Below, 14 T cell receptor beta chains from the same sample are listed, as sequenced in a study of Ad26.COV2.S vaccination and SARS-CoV-2 variants. Only in-frame clones appear in the TCRdb table, and some are missing; sequencing was by immunoSEQ multiplex PCR. In the table there are about 350,000 clones, about 88% of which are singletons. This sample's treatment: some 20 received Ad26.COV2.S at low or high dose, single or two shots; about 5 received placebo; per-sample allocation not given. Material that was analyzed had been drawn on day 63 after the first vaccine or placebo injection. The sample was peripheral blood, taken in a trial of Ad26.COV2.S vaccine versus placebo. Receptors originate from a person between 18 and 59 years old who received the Ad26.COV2.S COVID-19 vaccine or a placebo.

This sequence joins TRBV25-1 and TRBJ2-1; 9 bases align to TRBD2. CDR1 is MGHDK and CDR2 is SYGVNS in the germline V gene. V was clipped by 4 bases and J by 1 base; unmatched bases: 5. This CDR3 has 16 residues. CDR3 in DNA: TGTGCCAGCAGTGGGGCGGGGGGGCCGTCCTACAATGAGCAGTTCTTC. Residues: CASSGAGGPSYNEQFF.

The CDR3 protein is CARTLEGEQYF. CDR3 nucleotides: TGTGCCCGGACCCTAGAGGGAGAGCAGTACTTC. This chain connects TRBV7-9 to TRBJ2-7; D may be TRBD2 (5 bases). V was shortened by 11 bases and J by 7 bases, with 15 bases between the two germline ends. This CDR3 comprises 11 residues. Germline CDR1 is SEHNR and CDR2 is FQNEAQ (reference sequence). The full variable domain, with the rest looked up from reference TRBV7-9 and TRBJ2-7, is DTGVSQNPRHKITKRGQNVTFRCDPISEHNRLYWYRQTLGQGPEFLTYFQNEAQLEKSRLLSDRFSAERPKGSFSTLEIQRTEQGDSAMYLCARTLEGEQYFGPGTRLTVT.

The V call is TRBV2, the J call TRBJ2-1; D is possibly TRBD1 (6 bases). The CDR3 spans 16 residues. CDR1 SNHLY and CDR2 FYNNEI come from the germline V gene. The V end lost 5 bases, the J end lost 2 bases, and 16 bases lay between the germline ends. For the CDR3, the DNA is TGTGCCAGCAGTTCCCAGGGGACATATCCCTACAATGAGCAGTTCTTC. Amino acid sequence: CASSSQGTYPYNEQFF.

The table lists this clone with a count of one. The CDR3 sequence: CASSPGGSSGNTIYF. CDR3 in DNA: TGTGCCAGCAGCCCAGGGGGCTCTTCTGGAAACACCATATATTTT. This rearrangement joins TRBV27 to TRBJ1-3, with 8 bases identical to TRBD1. CDR1 is MNHEY, CDR2 SMNVEV, per germline (reference sequence). The CDR3 is 15 amino acids. With 6 bases clipped from V and 1 base from J, the junction kept 5 bases outside the gene matches.

The chain uses TRBV30 and TRBJ2-1; TRBD1 matches at 10 bases. Germline values: CDR1 GTSNPN, CDR2 SVGIG (reference sequence). This CDR3 region has 15 residues. Trimming cost V 1 base and J 8 bases; bases outside gene matches: 8. For the CDR3, the DNA is TGTGCCTGGAGTGAAAAGGGACAGGGGAACGATGAGCAGTTCTTC. Protein: CAWSEKGQGNDEQFF.

The J gene is TRBJ1-5, the V gene TRBV29-1; D gene uncertain. The CDR3 has 15 amino acids. Germline loops: CDR1 SQVTM, CDR2 ANQGSEA. V shed 8 bases and J shed 4 bases, with 21 bases lying between them. The CDR3 bases are TGCAGCAATATGAGAAAGAGATATACAAATCAGCCCCAGCATTTT. Translated, it gives CSNMRKRYTNQPQHF.

This sequence joins TRBV15 and TRBJ1-2; D gene unclear. CDR1 and CDR2 from the germline V gene are LNHNV and YYDKDF (reference sequence). The CDR3 consists of 12 residues. Trimming pared 4 bases from V and 2 bases from J, leaving 5 bases between. CDR3 sequence (DNA): TGTGCCACCAGCACCGACAACTATGGCTACACCTTC. It translates to CATSTDNYGYTF.

This clone was observed a handful of times. The chain joins TRBV7-8 to TRBJ1-2, with 8 bases identical to TRBD1. CDR3 length: 15 residues. V lost 0 bases, J lost 6 bases, and 6 bases stayed unmatched. The germline CDR1 and CDR2 sequences are SGHVS and FQNEAQ. The CDR3 DNA sequence: TGTGCCAGCAGCTTAGCGCTTGGACAGGGCGATGGCTACACCTTC. This sequence encodes CASSLALGQGDGYTF.

This CDR3 is CASSSSEGAEQFF. The CDR3 DNA follows: TGTGCCAGCAGTTCCTCGGAGGGGGCTGAGCAGTTCTTC. This chain joins TRBV27 and TRBJ2-1, with a tentative D call TRBD1 (7 bases). The CDR3 runs to 13 residues. The germline gives CDR1 MNHEY, CDR2 SMNVEV (reference sequence). Trimming shortened V by 4 bases and J by 9 bases, and 13 bases separated the two germline ends.

The genes are TRBV11-2 and TRBJ2-1; no clear D. This CDR3 is 13 amino acids long. Trimming shortened V by 4 bases and J by 4 bases, and 8 bases separated the two germline ends. Germline V gene lookup returns CDR1 SGHAT and CDR2 FQNNGV. The CDR3: CASSSQTYNEQFF. CDR3 sequence (DNA): TGTGCCAGCAGCTCTCAGACGTACAATGAGCAGTTCTTC.

The genes are TRBV6-2 or TRBV6-3 and TRBJ2-5, with D perhaps matching TRBD1 or TRBD2 (6 bases each). Trimming cost V 2 bases and J 1 base, with 14 bases left between them. This CDR3 has 16 amino acids. Germline loops: CDR1 MNHEY, CDR2 SVGEGT. CDR3 in DNA: TGTGCCAGCAGTTACGGAGGGGGGCGATCCCAAGAGACCCAGTACTTC. This gives the protein CASSYGGGRSQETQYF.

This clone has a handful of counts. The V call is TRBV6-4, the J call TRBJ2-2, with D unresolved. Trimming left V 2 bases short and J 1 base short, with 2 bases between. CDR3 length equals 13 residues. Germline V gives CDR1 MRHNA, CDR2 SNTAGT. The CDR3 nucleotides read TGTGCCAGCAGTGACGGGAACACCGGGGAGCTGTTTTTT. This gives the protein CASSDGNTGELFF.

This clone was found many times. The rearrangement links TRBV5-6 to TRBJ1-3; D may be TRBD1 (5 bases). The V and J ends lost 4 bases and 3 bases respectively, with 14 bases between them. This CDR3 comprises 15 residues. Germline CDR1 SGHDT, CDR2 YYEEEE. The CDR3 DNA sequence: TGTGCCAGCAGCCCAATCTCGACAGATGGAAACACCATATATTTT. Translating gives CASSPISTDGNTIYF. Full variable domain (outside the CDR3, taken from reference TRBV5-6 and TRBJ1-3): DAGVTQSPTHLIKTRGQQVTLRCSPKSGHDTVSWYQQALGQGPQFIFQYYEEEERQRGNFPDRFSGHQFPNYSSELNVNALLLGDSALYLCASSPISTDGNTIYFGEGSWLTVV.

The chain combines TRBV6-5 with TRBJ2-2; no clear D. CDR3 length equals 12 residues. V was cut by 11 bases and J by 0 bases, with 7 bases left in between. Germline CDR1 and CDR2: MNHEY and SVGAGI. This CDR3 reads CALRANTGELFF. CDR3 sequence (DNA): TGTGCCCTTCGGGCGAACACCGGGGAGCTGTTTTTT.